The clone carrying this TCR beta chain occurred a few times. Its specificity is unknown. Libraries were prepared by immunoSEQ multiplex PCR; TCRdb keeps only in-frame clonotypes and omits some of them. The repertoire holds around 43,000 clones, with roughly 86% as singletons. This sample was taken from a study of T cell clones after liver transplantation. The overall study: In this trial, immunosuppression withdrawal was attempted within 2 years of liver transplant. Pre-transplant mixed lymphocyte reactions yielded third-party-reactive TCRbeta sequences as comparators for graft-donor-reactive sequences.

General study points: These preliminary findings come from unstandardized post-transplant sampling times. In 5 of 8 subjects, circulating graft-donor-reactive CD4 TCRbeta sequences fell significantly after transplant.

This clonotype originated in a human patient who received a liver transplant. Some T cells may be graft donor cells. This material consisted of CD4+ T cells from blood, taken 24 months after liver transplant.

The CDR3 bases are TGTGCCAGCAGCCAAGTTCTGGCCGCTAATGAAAAACTGTTTTTT. Its translation is CASSQVLAANEKLFF. The chain couples TRBV4-2 to TRBJ1-4; D is undetermined. Trimming removed 1 base at V and 3 bases at J, with 9 bases between. Germline lookup yields CDR1 LGHNA and CDR2 YNFKEQ. The CDR3 is made up of 15 amino acids.